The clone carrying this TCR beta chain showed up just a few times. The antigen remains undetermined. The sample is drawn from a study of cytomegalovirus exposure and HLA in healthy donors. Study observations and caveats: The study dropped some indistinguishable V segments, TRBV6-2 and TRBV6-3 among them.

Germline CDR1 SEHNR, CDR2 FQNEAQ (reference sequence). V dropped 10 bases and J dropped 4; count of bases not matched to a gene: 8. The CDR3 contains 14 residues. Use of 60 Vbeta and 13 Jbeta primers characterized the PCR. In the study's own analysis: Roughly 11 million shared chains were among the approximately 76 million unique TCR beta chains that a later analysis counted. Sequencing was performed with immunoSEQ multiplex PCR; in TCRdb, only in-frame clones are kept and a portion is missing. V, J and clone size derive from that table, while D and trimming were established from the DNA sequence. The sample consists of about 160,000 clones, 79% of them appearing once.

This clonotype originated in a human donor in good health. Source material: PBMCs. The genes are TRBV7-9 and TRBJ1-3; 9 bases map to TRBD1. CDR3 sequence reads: CATARGQGGNTIYF. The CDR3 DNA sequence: TGTGCCACCGCCCGAGGACAGGGGGGAAACACCATATATTTT.